The rows below give T cell receptor beta chains drawn from one sample of a study of identical twins. One entry per CDR3 protein results from TCRdb running MiXCR on the 5' RACE reads. The sample records hundreds of thousands of distinct CDR3 sequences, approximately 13% being singletons. The data were also submitted as part of a second study, on yellow fever vaccine responses in identical twins.

The sample taken for sequencing was PBMCs. Source of these receptors: a woman between 18 and 29 years old in good health. Both conserved end residues are part of each CDR3. The order of the fields is clone size, D gene, V gene, J gene, CDR3 protein, CDR3 DNA. The D gene is left open where the match is weak. Where a row states a size, it is once, few, many or the class of an expanded clone; other rows omit it.

size: few
D: NA
V: TRBV2
J: TRBJ2-3
CDR3: CASNRQLIGDTQYF
DNA: TGTGCCAGCAACCGACAGTTGATTGGGGATACGCAGTATTTT

size: NA
D: TRBD1
V: TRBV2
J: TRBJ2-1
CDR3: CASKIRGLGKFF
DNA: TGTGCCAGCAAGATAAGGGGGCTCGGAAAGTTCTTC

size: few
D: NA
V: TRBV10-3
J: TRBJ2-5
CDR3: CAIAPAIRETQYF
DNA: TGTGCCATCGCCCCAGCCATTCGGGAGACCCAGTACTTC

size: NA
D: TRBD2
V: TRBV29-1
J: TRBJ2-3
CDR3: CSDARSSGKTDTQYF
DNA: TGCAGCGATGCCCGGAGTAGCGGGAAGACAGATACGCAGTATTTT

size: NA
D: TRBD2
V: TRBV7-8
J: TRBJ2-1
CDR3: CASSAVLAGGDNEQFF
DNA: TGTGCCAGCAGCGCAGTACTAGCGGGAGGGGACAATGAGCAGTTCTTC

size: NA
D: TRBD2
V: TRBV10-3
J: TRBJ2-5
CDR3: CAISEAEAGAETQYF
DNA: TGTGCCATCAGTGAAGCTGAAGCGGGAGCCGAGACCCAGTACTTC

size: few
D: TRBD1
V: TRBV5-1
J: TRBJ1-6
CDR3: CASSSGQGRSPLHF
DNA: TGCGCCAGCAGCTCCGGACAGGGAAGATCACCCCTCCACTTT

size: NA
D: NA
V: TRBV11-2
J: TRBJ1-1
CDR3: CASSASLLGTEAFF
DNA: TGTGCCAGCAGCGCCAGTCTCTTGGGCACTGAAGCTTTCTTT

size: NA
D: TRBD2
V: TRBV20-1
J: TRBJ2-1
CDR3: CSAREGVAGLYNEQFF
DNA: TGCAGTGCTAGAGAAGGAGTAGCGGGCCTTTACAATGAGCAGTTCTTC

size: few
D: TRBD2
V: TRBV20-1
J: TRBJ2-1
CDR3: CSATLAGGSYNEQFF
DNA: TGCAGTGCTACACTAGCGGGGGGATCGTACAATGAGCAGTTCTTC

size: NA
D: NA
V: TRBV6-5
J: TRBJ2-3
CDR3: CASSYSTGAHTLTDTQYF
DNA: TGTGCCAGCAGTTACTCGACGGGAGCCCATACTCTGACAGATACGCAGTATTTT

size: NA
D: NA
V: TRBV28
J: TRBJ2-1
CDR3: CASSLLSIYNVQFF
DNA: TGTGCCAGCAGTTTATTGAGCATATACAATGTGCAGTTCTTC

size: NA
D: TRBD2
V: TRBV14
J: TRBJ2-1
CDR3: CASSQLGGSYNEQFF
DNA: TGTGCCAGCAGCCAATTGGGGGGGTCCTACAATGAGCAGTTCTTC

size: NA
D: TRBD1
V: TRBV28
J: TRBJ2-3
CDR3: CASSLKGQGSTDTQYF
DNA: TGTGCCAGCAGTTTAAAGGGACAGGGCAGCACAGATACGCAGTATTTT

size: NA
D: TRBD1
V: TRBV25-1
J: TRBJ2-7
CDR3: CASSIQGASYEQYF
DNA: TGTGCCAGCAGTATACAGGGGGCTTCCTACGAGCAGTACTTC

size: many
D: NA
V: TRBV11-2
J: TRBJ1-1
CDR3: CASSNWPDTEAFF
DNA: TGTGCCAGCAGCAATTGGCCAGACACTGAAGCTTTCTTT

size: NA
D: NA
V: TRBV28
J: TRBJ2-1
CDR3: CASSFRPNEQFF
DNA: TGTGCCAGCAGTTTTCGTCCCAATGAGCAGTTCTTC

size: NA
D: TRBD2
V: TRBV29-1
J: TRBJ2-7
CDR3: CSVGTSGFREQYF
DNA: TGCAGCGTTGGGACTAGCGGGTTTCGCGAGCAGTACTTC

size: NA
D: NA
V: TRBV7-6
J: TRBJ2-5
CDR3: CASSLVFGAGKETQYF
DNA: TGTGCCAGCAGCTTAGTATTTGGGGCAGGGAAAGAGACCCAGTACTTC

size: few
D: TRBD1
V: TRBV27
J: TRBJ1-2
CDR3: CASTSDRRYGYTF
DNA: TGTGCCAGCACTTCGGACAGGAGATATGGCTACACCTTC

size: few
D: TRBD2
V: TRBV6-5
J: TRBJ2-7
CDR3: CASSYAGGGVKEQYF
DNA: TGTGCCAGCAGTTACGCCGGTGGGGGGGTGAAGGAGCAGTACTTC

size: NA
D: TRBD2
V: TRBV3-1
J: TRBJ2-7
CDR3: CASSPFSGGYYEQYF
DNA: TGTGCCAGCAGCCCCTTTAGCGGGGGATACTACGAGCAGTACTTC

size: few
D: TRBD2
V: TRBV20-1
J: TRBJ2-2
CDR3: CSAPGTSGGADTGELFF
DNA: TGCAGTGCTCCCGGGACTAGCGGGGGGGCCGACACCGGGGAGCTGTTTTTT

size: few
D: NA
V: TRBV29-1
J: TRBJ1-2
CDR3: CSGAGGDGYTF
DNA: TGCAGCGGGGCCGGGGGCGACGGCTACACCTTC

size: many
D: TRBD2
V: TRBV6-5
J: TRBJ2-1
CDR3: CASSYFASGVRNEQFF
DNA: TGTGCCAGCAGTTATTTCGCTAGCGGGGTTCGAAATGAGCAGTTCTTC

size: few
D: NA
V: TRBV20-1
J: TRBJ1-2
CDR3: CSARVPTGGADGYTF
DNA: TGCAGTGCCAGAGTCCCCACGGGGGGCGCGGATGGCTACACCTTC

size: NA
D: TRBD1
V: TRBV24-1
J: TRBJ1-4
CDR3: CATSDLRDRGATNEKLFF
DNA: TGTGCCACCAGTGATTTGCGGGACAGAGGGGCAACTAATGAAAAACTGTTTTTT

size: NA
D: NA
V: TRBV20-1
J: TRBJ1-2
CDR3: CSASVSGGYTF
DNA: TGCAGTGCCTCGGTTTCGGGAGGCTACACCTTC

size: NA
D: TRBD2
V: TRBV12-3/TRBV12-4
J: TRBJ2-2
CDR3: CASRILAGNTGELFF
DNA: TGTGCCAGCAGAATACTAGCGGGAAACACCGGGGAGCTGTTTTTT

size: NA
D: NA
V: TRBV24-1
J: TRBJ1-1
CDR3: CATSDLNKNTEAFF
DNA: TGTGCCACCAGTGATTTGAACAAGAACACTGAAGCTTTCTTT

size: NA
D: TRBD2
V: TRBV12-3/TRBV12-4
J: TRBJ2-1
CDR3: CACSLRYSGTSGRNNEQFF
DNA: TGTGCCTGCAGTTTAAGGTATTCGGGGACTAGCGGCAGAAACAATGAGCAGTTCTTC

size: few
D: NA
V: TRBV14
J: TRBJ2-5
CDR3: CASSPRGGLISETQYF
DNA: TGTGCCAGCAGCCCCCGTGGAGGGCTAATCTCAGAGACCCAGTACTTC

size: few
D: NA
V: TRBV5-1
J: TRBJ2-2
CDR3: CASSASGPNTGELFF
DNA: TGCGCCAGCAGCGCAAGCGGGCCCAACACCGGGGAGCTGTTTTTT

size: few
D: NA
V: TRBV20-1
J: TRBJ2-1
CDR3: CSGSRGGASYNEQFF
DNA: TGCAGTGGTTCAAGGGGGGGGGCCTCCTACAATGAGCAGTTCTTC

size: NA
D: TRBD1
V: TRBV15
J: TRBJ1-1
CDR3: CATSRDGPGTGGPEAFF
DNA: TGTGCCACCAGCAGAGATGGCCCGGGGACAGGGGGCCCTGAAGCTTTCTTT

size: NA
D: NA
V: TRBV7-8
J: TRBJ2-7
CDR3: CASSLARVPYEQYF
DNA: TGTGCCAGCAGCTTAGCTAGGGTTCCCTACGAGCAGTACTTC

size: NA
D: NA
V: TRBV19
J: TRBJ1-1
CDR3: CASSMGMAGTVGPEAFF
DNA: TGTGCCAGTAGTATGGGGATGGCGGGCACGGTCGGTCCTGAAGCTTTCTTT

size: NA
D: TRBD2
V: TRBV12-3/TRBV12-4
J: TRBJ2-3
CDR3: CASSLAVLAGGSGDTQYF
DNA: TGTGCCAGCAGTTTAGCGGTCCTCGCGGGGGGGTCCGGAGATACGCAGTATTTT

size: NA
D: TRBD2
V: TRBV10-2
J: TRBJ2-1
CDR3: CASSRGEGQFF
DNA: TGCGCCAGCAGTCGGGGGGAAGGGCAGTTCTTC

size: NA
D: NA
V: TRBV29-1
J: TRBJ2-3
CDR3: CSVEVSTDTQYF
DNA: TGCAGCGTTGAAGTCTCCACAGATACGCAGTATTTT

size: many
D: NA
V: TRBV12-3/TRBV12-4
J: TRBJ2-1
CDR3: CASRVKGGLSYNEQFF
DNA: TGTGCCAGCAGGGTCAAGGGTGGGCTCTCCTACAATGAGCAGTTCTTC

size: NA
D: NA
V: TRBV5-1
J: TRBJ1-1
CDR3: CASSIGGAEAFF
DNA: TGCGCCAGCAGCATCGGGGGTGCTGAAGCTTTCTTT

size: once
D: TRBD1
V: TRBV2
J: TRBJ1-5
CDR3: CASSHPGTGNFGNQPQHF
DNA: TGTGCCAGCAGTCACCCCGGGACAGGGAATTTCGGCAATCAGCCCCAGCATTTT

size: few
D: NA
V: TRBV2
J: TRBJ1-1
CDR3: CASSDFLEAFF
DNA: TGTGCCAGCAGTGATTTCCTTGAAGCTTTCTTT

size: NA
D: NA
V: TRBV28
J: TRBJ2-7
CDR3: CASSSRPIPYEQYF
DNA: TGTGCCAGCAGTTCTAGGCCGATTCCCTACGAGCAGTACTTC

size: few
D: TRBD1
V: TRBV12-3/TRBV12-4
J: TRBJ2-5
CDR3: CASRETGVRETQYF
DNA: TGTGCCAGCAGGGAGACAGGGGTGAGGGAGACCCAGTACTTC

size: many
D: TRBD1
V: TRBV10-3
J: TRBJ1-1
CDR3: CAIRGQGVEAFF
DNA: TGTGCCATCCGAGGACAGGGGGTTGAAGCTTTCTTT

size: NA
D: TRBD2
V: TRBV5-1
J: TRBJ2-7
CDR3: CASSIYLGTSGVYEQYF
DNA: TGCGCCAGCAGCATCTACCTCGGGACTAGCGGAGTCTACGAGCAGTACTTC

size: few
D: NA
V: TRBV27
J: TRBJ1-2
CDR3: CASSLRGAWGGYTF
DNA: TGTGCCAGCAGTTTAAGGGGGGCTTGGGGTGGCTACACCTTC